This T cell receptor beta chain is drawn from a study of lymphopenia after photon versus proton radiotherapy. This CDR3 spans 15 amino acids. Trimming stripped 3 bases from V and 2 bases from J, with 10 bases between. Germline V gene data show CDR1 as SNHLY and CDR2 as FYNNEI. Measured with immunoSEQ multiplex PCR; TCRdb has only the in-frame clones, and not every one. The sample consists of about 4,900 clones, 88% of them appearing once. The sequence was obtained from a man older than 75 with cholangiocarcinoma. The sample in question was peripheral blood, obtained from a patient treated with photon-based radiotherapy. The rearrangement uses TRBV2 and TRBJ2-2; possible D gene TRBD1, 5 bases. The CDR3 spells CASSDRVGNTGELFF. The CDR3 region has the DNA TGTGCCAGCAGTGACAGGGTTGGAAACACCGGGGAGCTGTTTTTT.